The clone carrying this T cell receptor (beta chain) was counted many times. As yet, its antigen is unknown. This sample is drawn from a study of T cells after yellow fever vaccination. Study-wide points: Once the booster was given, most primary-vaccination clones reappeared, at about 97% for CD4 and approximately 88% for CD8. Only a small proportion of the clonotypes turned up in both the CD4 and the CD8 compartments, likely arising from convergent recombination. Abundant bulk-population clonotypes could contaminate the FACS-sorted repertoires.

Germline loops: CDR1 DFQATT, CDR2 SNEGSKA (reference sequence). The length of the CDR3 is 14 residues. V was pared by 5 bases and J by 0 bases, with 11 bases between. In making TCR cDNA, 5'RACE template switching added a universal primer site and UMIs to it. TCRdb re-analysed the 5' RACE reads in MiXCR, keeping a single row per CDR3 protein. There are about 200,000 distinct CDR3 sequences in the sample; approximately 3.2% occur only once, and about 3.3% lies in the top ten. This TCR derives from a young man who received the YFV17D yellow fever vaccine. The chain carries TRBV20-1 and TRBJ1-3; possible D gene TRBD1, 5 bases. This sample comprised CD4+ T cells sorted from PBMCs, obtained 10 days after the yellow fever booster vaccination. The chain's CDR3 is CSAPGPYSGNTIYF. The CDR3 DNA is TGCAGTGCTCCGGGACCCTACTCTGGAAACACCATATATTTT.